The 17 T cell receptor beta chains reported below all come from one sample, sequenced in a study of T cell responses to AZD1222 COVID-19 vaccine. Produced via immunoSEQ multiplex PCR; TCRdb's table is partial and in-frame only. This sample has 100,000 to 150,000 clones; roughly nine tenths occur once, and the top ten carry approximately 1.5%. Here the sequenced sample was peripheral blood, taken on day 0 of AZD1222 vaccination. The receptor set was obtained from an adult in good health.

V usage is TRBV4-1 and J usage is TRBJ2-1, with D possibly matching TRBD2 (6 bases). The CDR3 sequence is 17 residues long. Germline lookup yields CDR1 MGHRA and CDR2 YSYEKL. The V end was cut by 0 bases, the J end by 3 bases, with 15 bases between. CDR3 DNA sequence: TGCGCCAGCAGCCAAGACAGGTCCGGGACTGTCTACAATGAGCAGTTCTTC. It translates to CASSQDRSGTVYNEQFF.

The chain couples TRBV19 to TRBJ2-4, with D unresolved. V lost 5 bases and J lost 1, with 9 bases in between. CDR1 and CDR2 from the germline V gene are LNHDA and SQIVND (reference sequence). CDR3 length: 14 residues. This CDR3 is CASSPGRAKNIQYF. The CDR3 DNA sequence: TGTGCCAGTAGTCCCGGCAGGGCCAAAAACATTCAGTACTTC.

The rearrangement links TRBV4-1 to TRBJ2-7; 9 bases are a match to TRBD1. The J segment lost 3 bases and the V segment lost 3 bases, leaving 6 bases of the junction unmatched. The CDR3 has 15 amino acids. Germline V gene lookup returns CDR1 MGHRA and CDR2 YSYEKL. In nucleotides, the CDR3 is TGCGCCAGCAGCCAGGTTCCGGGACAGGGCTACGAGCAGTACTTC. Its translation is CASSQVPGQGYEQYF.

The genes are TRBV10-3 and TRBJ1-5; TRBD1 is a possible D gene (5 bases). CDR3 size: 13 residues. Trimming shortened V by 4 bases and J by 3 bases, and 7 bases separated the two germline ends. The germline V gene has CDR1 ENHRY and CDR2 SYGVKD. CDR3 loop: CAISGDHNQPQHF. The CDR3 coding sequence is TGTGCCATCAGTGGGGACCACAATCAGCCCCAGCATTTT.

The chain recombines TRBV7-9 with TRBJ2-2, with TRBD1 matching over 8 bases. Germline assignment: CDR1 SEHNR and CDR2 FQNEAQ (reference sequence). The CDR3 runs to 16 residues. The V gene end was trimmed by 4 bases and the J gene end by 2 bases; junction bases not matched to a gene: 6. This CDR3 reads CASSSSGTGNTGELFF. The CDR3 DNA follows: TGTGCCAGCAGCTCCTCCGGGACAGGAAACACCGGGGAGCTGTTTTTT. The full variable domain, with the rest looked up from reference TRBV7-9 and TRBJ2-2, is DTGVSQNPRHKITKRGQNVTFRCDPISEHNRLYWYRQTLGQGPEFLTYFQNEAQLEKSRLLSDRFSAERPKGSFSTLEIQRTEQGDSAMYLCASSSSGTGNTGELFFGEGSRLTVL.

The genes are TRBV2 and TRBJ2-1; 13 bases fit TRBD2. CDR1 and CDR2 from the germline V gene are SNHLY and FYNNEI. The CDR3 runs 16 residues. J was trimmed by 5 bases and V by 6 bases; bases with no gene match: 7. The CDR3 protein is CASRKGLAGLDNEQFF. CDR3 sequence (DNA): TGTGCCAGCAGGAAGGGACTAGCGGGGCTAGACAATGAGCAGTTCTTC.

The gene calls are TRBV7-9 and TRBJ1-2; D not certain. CDR1 and CDR2 (germline): SEHNR, FQNEAQ (reference sequence). V was cut by 5 bases and J by 4 bases, with 11 bases left in between. The CDR3 has 13 amino acids. The CDR3 region is CASSPRRAYGYTF. The CDR3 coding sequence is TGTGCCAGCAGCCCAAGACGGGCCTATGGCTACACCTTC. Full variable domain (rest looked up from reference TRBV7-9 and TRBJ1-2): DTGVSQNPRHKITKRGQNVTFRCDPISEHNRLYWYRQTLGQGPEFLTYFQNEAQLEKSRLLSDRFSAERPKGSFSTLEIQRTEQGDSAMYLCASSPRRAYGYTFGSGTRLTVV.

This clone is a singleton in its sample. This chain uses TRBV7-9 with TRBJ1-1; D unresolved. The CDR3 loop spans 16 amino acids. The germline CDR1 and CDR2 sequences are SEHNR and FQNEAQ (reference sequence). V was shortened by 4 bases and J by 3 bases, with 18 bases between the two germline ends. The CDR3 region is CASSSVARPPDTEAFF. The DNA for the CDR3 is TGTGCCAGCAGCTCAGTGGCGAGGCCCCCGGACACTGAAGCTTTCTTT.

The rearrangement links TRBV21-1 to TRBJ1-4; the table's D call, TRBD1, has no DNA check behind it. TRBV21-1 is classified as a pseudogene. The CDR3 spans 22 residues. CDR3 DNA: TGTGCCAGCAGCAAAGTCCCCTGGCCGTTACAGGGAAGGGGAACAACTAATGAAAAACTGTTTTTT. Protein product: CASSKVPWPLQGRGTTNEKLFF.

This clone has just a few counts. The CDR3 sequence is CASSFLGGSTEAFF. CDR3 DNA sequence: TGTGCCAGCAGTTTTTTGGGGGGGAGCACTGAAGCTTTCTTT. The V call is TRBV27, the J call TRBJ1-1; the D gene is possibly TRBD1 (5 bases). V was trimmed by 3 bases and J by 4 bases, leaving 12 bases between them. Germline CDR1 MNHEY, CDR2 SMNVEV (reference sequence). This CDR3 is 14 amino acids long.

The gene calls are TRBV6-5 and TRBJ2-2; the match to TRBD2 covers 7 bases. Germline loops: CDR1 MNHEY, CDR2 SVGAGI. Trimming took 10 bases from V and 2 from J; bases not matched to a gene: 7. The CDR3 spans 14 residues. The CDR3 protein is CAIITSVNTGELFF. For the CDR3, the DNA is TGTGCCATCATAACTAGCGTAAACACCGGGGAGCTGTTTTTT.

This chain uses TRBV19 with TRBJ2-5, with a possible D match to TRBD1 (7 bases). The CDR3 is 14 amino acids. The V gene lost 4 bases and the J gene lost 5 bases, with 14 bases spanning the gap. Per germline, CDR1 LNHDA and CDR2 SQIVND (reference sequence). The chain's CDR3 is CASSTSQGRETQYF. The CDR3 DNA follows: TGTGCCAGTAGTACCTCACAGGGGAGGGAGACCCAGTACTTC. The complete variable domain, with remaining parts taken from reference TRBV19 and TRBJ2-5, reads DGGITQSPKYLFRKEGQNVTLSCEQNLNHDAMYWYRQDPGQGLRLIYYSQIVNDFQKGDIAEGYSVSREKKESFPLTVTSAQKNPTAFYLCASSTSQGRETQYFGPGTRLLVL.

The chain combines TRBV23-1 with TRBJ1-1; no clear D gene. TRBV23-1 is given ORF status, its function remaining uncertain. The CDR3 spans 15 residues. V was shortened by 0 bases and J by 1 base, with 9 bases between the two germline ends. The CDR3 loop reads CASSQSTDPNTEAFF. The CDR3 bases are TGCGCCAGCAGTCAATCGACGGACCCGAACACTGAAGCTTTCTTT.

The chain is built from TRBV6-5 and TRBJ1-2; D remains ambiguous. Germline V gives CDR1 MNHEY, CDR2 SVGAGI. V lost 4 bases and J 7 bases, leaving 10 bases between the germline ends. There are 12 residues in the CDR3. The DNA of the CDR3 is TGTGCCAGCAGTTCCCCCCGCACTGGCTACACCTTC. Residues: CASSSPRTGYTF.

V gene TRBV12-5 combines with J gene TRBJ2-1; no firm D call. The germline CDR1 and CDR2 sequences are LGHNT and FRNRAP. This CDR3 is built from 12 residues. V lost 2 bases and J lost 13, with 12 bases in between. DNA of the CDR3: TGTGCTAGTGGTTTGCCTCAGACGCCACAGTTCTTC. It yields the protein CASGLPQTPQFF.

The V gene is TRBV10-2, the J gene TRBJ2-3; 8 bases align to TRBD2. Germline CDR1 and CDR2: WSHSY and SAAADI. Trimming removed 6 bases from V and 2 bases from J; junction bases left unmatched: 4. The CDR3 runs to 14 residues. Here the CDR3 reads CASSVAGSTDTQYF. The CDR3 coding sequence is TGCGCCAGCAGCGTAGCGGGGTCCACAGATACGCAGTATTTT.

The chain couples TRBV5-1 to TRBJ2-3; D call uncertain. This CDR3 is 13 amino acids long. With 4 bases removed from V and 3 bases from J, the gap between germline ends came to 9 bases. Germline CDR1 reads SGHRS; CDR2 reads YFSETQ. This chain's CDR3 is CASSTGPTDTQYF. The CDR3 DNA sequence: TGCGCCAGCAGCACCGGACCTACAGATACGCAGTATTTT.